This TCR beta chain was found in a study of T cell responses to AZD1222 COVID-19 vaccine. Findings of the study overall: As reported, nearly half of all spike-specific TCRs target variant regions that are unmutated.

As concerns this clone: Its antigen is not known.

The trim removed 2 bases at V and 7 bases at J, leaving 4 bases unmatched. CDR3 length: 14 amino acids. Germline V CDR1 and CDR2: MDHEN, SYDVKM. Some clones are missing from TCRdb's copy, which holds only in-frame ones; the method was immunoSEQ multiplex PCR. The data contain 80,000 or so clones, just over 90% of them seen just once; the ten biggest clones take up roughly 4.8%. This material consisted of peripheral blood, taken on day 0 of MenACWY control vaccination. The chain recombines TRBV28 with TRBJ2-1; TRBD2 agrees at 8 bases. The TCR comes from an adult in good health. The CDR3: CASSLQRESNEQFF. CDR3 in DNA: TGTGCCAGCAGTTTACAGCGGGAGTCAAATGAGCAGTTCTTC.